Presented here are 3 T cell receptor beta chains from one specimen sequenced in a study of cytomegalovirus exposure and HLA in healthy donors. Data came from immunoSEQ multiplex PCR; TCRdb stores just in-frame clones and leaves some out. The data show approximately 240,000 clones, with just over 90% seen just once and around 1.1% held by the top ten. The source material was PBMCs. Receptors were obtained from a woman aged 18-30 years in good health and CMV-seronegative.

Here the CDR3 DNA reads TGTGCCAGCAGCGGGGGCAGCTACAATGAGCAGTTCTTC. Translation: CASSGGSYNEQFF. The chain employs TRBV11-1 and TRBJ2-1; possible D gene TRBD1, 6 bases. The V end was cut by 5 bases, the J end by 3 bases, with 8 bases between. There are 13 residues in the CDR3. The germline CDR1 and CDR2 sequences are SGHAT and FQDESV (reference sequence). The full variable domain, rest sourced from reference TRBV11-1 and TRBJ2-1, is EAEVAQSPRYKITEKSQAVAFWCDPISGHATLYWYRQILGQGPELLVQFQDESVVDDSQLPKDRFSAERLKGVDSTLKIQPAELGDSAMYLCASSGGSYNEQFFGPGTRLTVL.

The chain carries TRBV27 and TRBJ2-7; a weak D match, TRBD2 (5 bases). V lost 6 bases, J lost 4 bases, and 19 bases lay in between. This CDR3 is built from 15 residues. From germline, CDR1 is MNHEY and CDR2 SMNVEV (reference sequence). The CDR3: CASRVSGTVGYEQYF. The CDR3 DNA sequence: TGTGCCAGCAGGGTAAGCGGTACGGTGGGGTACGAGCAGTACTTC.

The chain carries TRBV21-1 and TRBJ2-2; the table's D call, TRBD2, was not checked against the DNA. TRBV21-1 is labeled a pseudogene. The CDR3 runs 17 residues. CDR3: CASSNASGSDPTGELFF. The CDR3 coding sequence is TGTGCCAGCAGCAACGCGTCGGGTTCCGACCCCACCGGGGAGCTGTTTTTT.